This TCR beta chain was recorded in a study of T cell changes during pregnancy in multiple sclerosis. V shed 0 bases, J shed 2 bases, and the junction held 6 bases outside the gene matches. Germline values: CDR1 SGHRS, CDR2 YFSETQ. The CDR3 covers 16 residues. Profiling relied on immunoSEQ multiplex PCR, and the TCRdb table lists in-frame clones only, not all of them. In the table there are about 77,000 clones, 89% of which are singletons. The chain links TRBV5-1 to TRBJ2-3; 7 bases are shared with TRBD2. Source: peripheral blood, taken before pregnancy. The clonotype was recovered from a female donor with multiple sclerosis, enrolled in a pregnancy study. DNA for the CDR3: TGCGCCAGCAGCTTGGCTCCTAGCGGCTACACAGATACGCAGTATTTT. Residues: CASSLAPSGYTDTQYF.